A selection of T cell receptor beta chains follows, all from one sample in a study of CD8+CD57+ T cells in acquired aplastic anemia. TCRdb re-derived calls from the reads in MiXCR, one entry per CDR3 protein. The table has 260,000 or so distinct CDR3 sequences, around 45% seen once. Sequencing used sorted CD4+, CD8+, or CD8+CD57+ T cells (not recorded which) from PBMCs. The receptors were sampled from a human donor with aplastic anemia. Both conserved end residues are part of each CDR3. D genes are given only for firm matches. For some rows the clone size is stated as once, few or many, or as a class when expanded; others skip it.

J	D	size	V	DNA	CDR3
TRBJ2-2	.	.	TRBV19	TGTGCCAGTAGTTACAGGGGACTCACCGGGGAGCTGTTTTTT	CASSYRGLTGELFF
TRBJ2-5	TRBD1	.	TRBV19	TGTGCCAGTAGTATTGGGCAGGGGGCAGAGACCCAGTACTTC	CASSIGQGAETQYF
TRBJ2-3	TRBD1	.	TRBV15	TGTGCCACCAGCAGGGGGACAGGGGCCTTCACAGATACGCAGTATTTT	CATSRGTGAFTDTQYF
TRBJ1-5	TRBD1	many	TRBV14	TGTGCCAGCAGCCGGACAGGGACCAATCAGCCCCAGCATTTT	CASSRTGTNQPQHF
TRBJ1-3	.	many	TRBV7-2	TGTGCCAGCAGCCTTAATGACGACTCTGGAAACACCATATATTTT	CASSLNDDSGNTIYF
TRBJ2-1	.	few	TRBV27	TGTGCCAGCATGGCAGGACTAAATGAGCAGTTCTTC	CASMAGLNEQFF
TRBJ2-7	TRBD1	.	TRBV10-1	TGCGCCAGCAGTGCGGTAATTTTCGGGACAGGGGACGAGCAGTACTTC	CASSAVIFGTGDEQYF
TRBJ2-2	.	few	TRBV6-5	TGTGCCAGCAGTTACGTGGGGACCGGGGAGCAGTTTTTT	CASSYVGTGEQFF
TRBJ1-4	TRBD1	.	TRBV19	TGTGCCAGTACCAGACAGGGCGAAAATGAAAAACTGTTTTTT	CASTRQGENEKLFF
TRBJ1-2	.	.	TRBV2	TGTGCCAGCAGCGAAGGGTCGGGACTGGAGTCTTTCAACTATGGCTACACCTTC	CASSEGSGLESFNYGYTF
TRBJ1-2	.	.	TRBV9	TGTGCCAGCAGCCGCACATATGGCTACACCTTC	CASSRTYGYTF
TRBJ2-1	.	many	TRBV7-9	TGTGCCAGCAGCGCGACACTGAGCTCCTACAATGAGCAGTTCTTC	CASSATLSSYNEQFF
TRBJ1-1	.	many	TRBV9	TGTGCCAGCAGCGTCACCCCGGAGGGCACTGAAGCTTTCTTT	CASSVTPEGTEAFF
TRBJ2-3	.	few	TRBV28	TGTGCCAGCATCTCCCAGGGCGGCTACACAGATACGCAGTATTTT	CASISQGGYTDTQYF
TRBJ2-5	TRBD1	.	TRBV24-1	TGTGCCACCAGTGACTTGACAGGGGGCCCGGCGAGAGAGACCCAGTACTTC	CATSDLTGGPARETQYF
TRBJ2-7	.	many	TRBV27	TGTGCCAGCAGTTTAACAGGGTTCTACGAGCAGTACTTC	CASSLTGFYEQYF
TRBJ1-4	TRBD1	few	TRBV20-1	TGCAGTGCTAGTCAACAGGGGAATGAAAAACTGTTTTTT	CSASQQGNEKLFF
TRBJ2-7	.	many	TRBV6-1	TGTGCCAGCAGTGACCCTTCCCCCTACGAGCAGTACTTC	CASSDPSPYEQYF
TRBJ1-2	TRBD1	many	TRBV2	TGTGCCACGCAGGACAGGGTGAACGGCTACACCTTC	CATQDRVNGYTF
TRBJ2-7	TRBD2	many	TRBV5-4	TGTGCCAGCAGCTTAAGTAGCGGGGGCGGTAAGTCCGAGCAGTACTTC	CASSLSSGGGKSEQYF
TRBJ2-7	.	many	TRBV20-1	TGCAGTGCTAGACCCCTGGCGAGTTCCTACGAGCAGTACTTC	CSARPLASSYEQYF
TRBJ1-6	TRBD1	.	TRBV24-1	TGTGCCACCAGTGGTTTGACAGGGAAAGGCTCACCCCTCCACTTT	CATSGLTGKGSPLHF
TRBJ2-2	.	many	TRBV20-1	TGCAGTGCTAGTGAAAACAGAGTGAACACCGGGGAGCTGTTTTTT	CSASENRVNTGELFF
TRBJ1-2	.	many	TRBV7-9	TGTGCCAGCAGCCCCGACTATGGCTACACCTTC	CASSPDYGYTF
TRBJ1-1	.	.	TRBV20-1	TGCAGTGCCGGGGCGAGAGGAGCTTTCTTT	CSAGARGAFF
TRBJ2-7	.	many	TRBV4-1	TGCGCCAGCAGCCAGCATGGTCAGGGGGGCTACGAGCAGTACTTC	CASSQHGQGGYEQYF
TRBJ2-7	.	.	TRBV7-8	TGTGCCAGCAACTCCGCCGTGGACAACTACGAGCAGTACTTC	CASNSAVDNYEQYF
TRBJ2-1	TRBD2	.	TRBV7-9	TGTGCCAGCTCACCAAAAAGCGGGAGGGCCGGTGGGCAGTTCTTC	CASSPKSGRAGGQFF
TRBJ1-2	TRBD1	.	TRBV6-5	TGTGCCAGCAGTTCCGGGACAGGGGCGAACTATGGCTACACCTTC	CASSSGTGANYGYTF
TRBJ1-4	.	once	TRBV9	TGTGCCAGCAGCGTAGGAACGGTCAGTGAAAAACTGTTTTTT	CASSVGTVSEKLFF
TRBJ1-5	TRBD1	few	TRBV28	TGTGCCAGCAGCCCCTGGGACAGAGATCAGCCCCAGCATTTT	CASSPWDRDQPQHF
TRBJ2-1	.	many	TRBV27	TGTGCCAGCAGCTTATTGGGCAATGAGCAGTTCTTC	CASSLLGNEQFF
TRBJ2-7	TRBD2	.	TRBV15	TGTGCCACCAGCAGATTCCTAGCGGGCACCGTCGAGCAGTACTTC	CATSRFLAGTVEQYF
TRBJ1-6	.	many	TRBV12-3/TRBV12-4	TGTGCCAGCAGGGCAGACAGGTGGGGAGAATATAATTCACCCCTCCACTTT	CASRADRWGEYNSPLHF
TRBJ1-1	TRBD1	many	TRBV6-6	TGTGCCAGCAGTGCAGGGGGCGTTCGGACTGAAGCTTTCTTT	CASSAGGVRTEAFF
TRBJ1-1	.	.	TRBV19	TGTGCCAGCAGTTTGTCCCCGAGCACTGAAGCTTTCTTT	CASSLSPSTEAFF
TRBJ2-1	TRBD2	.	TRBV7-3	TGTGCCAGCAGCCCAAGCGGGGGGGTTATAGGTGAGCAGTTCTTC	CASSPSGGVIGEQFF
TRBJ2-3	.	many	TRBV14	TGTGCCAGCAGCCAAGTGGATAGGACAGATACGCAGTATTTT	CASSQVDRTDTQYF
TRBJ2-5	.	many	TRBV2	TGTGCCAGCAGGGGAAAGACCCAGTACTTC	CASRGKTQYF
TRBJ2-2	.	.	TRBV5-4	TGTGCCAGCAACGGGGGCACCGGGGAGCTGTTTTTT	CASNGGTGELFF
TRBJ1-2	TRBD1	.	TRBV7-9	TGTGCCACAACAACCGGGACAGGGAATGGCTACACCTTC	CATTTGTGNGYTF
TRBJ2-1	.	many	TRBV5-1	TGCGCCAGCAGCTTGGCAGGGTGGGGGGGCCGGATTGAGCAGTTCTTC	CASSLAGWGGRIEQFF
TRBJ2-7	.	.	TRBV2	TGTGCCAGCAGCCGAACCGGGACGGACTCCTACGAGCAGTACTTC	CASSRTGTDSYEQYF
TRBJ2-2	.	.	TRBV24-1	TGTGCCACTGGCCCAGGGAGATACACCGGGGAGCTGTTTTTT	CATGPGRYTGELFF
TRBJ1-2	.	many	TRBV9	TGTGCCACCAATACCAGACCCCATGGCTACACCTTC	CATNTRPHGYTF
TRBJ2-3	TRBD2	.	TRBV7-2	TGTGCCAGCAGCACCGCTAGCGGGGGCGGGGATACGCAGTATTTT	CASSTASGGGDTQYF
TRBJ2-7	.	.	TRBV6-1	TGTGCACCTGATGGCGGGGGCACGCGGTACGAGCAGTACTTC	CAPDGGGTRYEQYF